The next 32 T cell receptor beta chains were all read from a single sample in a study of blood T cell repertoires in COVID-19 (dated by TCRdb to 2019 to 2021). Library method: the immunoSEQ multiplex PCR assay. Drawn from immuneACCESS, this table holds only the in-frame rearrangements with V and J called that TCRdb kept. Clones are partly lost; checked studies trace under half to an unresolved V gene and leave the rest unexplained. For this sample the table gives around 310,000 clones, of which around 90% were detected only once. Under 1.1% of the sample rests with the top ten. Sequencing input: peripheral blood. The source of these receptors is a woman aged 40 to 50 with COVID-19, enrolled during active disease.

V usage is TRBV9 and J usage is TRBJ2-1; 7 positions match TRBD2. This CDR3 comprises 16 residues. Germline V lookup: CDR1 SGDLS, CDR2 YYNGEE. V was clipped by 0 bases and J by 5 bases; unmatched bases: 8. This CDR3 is CASSVATRGSHNEQFF. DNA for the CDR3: TGTGCCAGCAGCGTAGCTACGCGGGGGAGCCACAATGAGCAGTTCTTC.

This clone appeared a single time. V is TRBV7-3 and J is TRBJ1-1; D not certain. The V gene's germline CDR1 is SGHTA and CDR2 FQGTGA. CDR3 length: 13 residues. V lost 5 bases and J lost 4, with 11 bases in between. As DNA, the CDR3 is TGTGCCAGCAGCCCCCAGACGGGCACTGAAGCTTTCTTT. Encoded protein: CASSPQTGTEAFF. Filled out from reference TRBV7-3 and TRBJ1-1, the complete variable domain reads GAGVSQTPSNKVTEKGKYVELRCDPISGHTALYWYRQSLGQGPEFLIYFQGTGAADDSGLPNDRFFAVRPEGSVSTLKIQRTERGDSAVYLCASSPQTGTEAFFGQGTRLTVV.

This CDR3 is CASSQVTGTGNEKLFF. As DNA, the CDR3 is TGCGCCAGCAGCCAAGTGACGGGGACAGGGAATGAAAAACTGTTTTTT. J is TRBJ1-4 and V is TRBV4-3; TRBD1 aligns across 9 bases. Germline values: CDR1 LGHNA, CDR2 YSLEER. V shed 1 base, J shed 5 bases, and the junction held 5 bases outside the gene matches. The CDR3 contains 16 residues.

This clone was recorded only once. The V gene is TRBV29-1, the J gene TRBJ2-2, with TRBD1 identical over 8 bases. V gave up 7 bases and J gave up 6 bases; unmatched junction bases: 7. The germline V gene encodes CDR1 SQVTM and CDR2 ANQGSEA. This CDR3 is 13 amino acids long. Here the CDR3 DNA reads TGCAGCGGCAGGGGGCAGGACGCCGGGGAGCTGTTTTTT. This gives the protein CSGRGQDAGELFF.

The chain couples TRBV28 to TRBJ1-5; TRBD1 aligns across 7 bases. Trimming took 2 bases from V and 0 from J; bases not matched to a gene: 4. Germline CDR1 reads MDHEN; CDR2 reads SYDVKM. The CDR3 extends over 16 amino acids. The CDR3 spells CASSLGTVYSNQPQHF. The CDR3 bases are TGTGCCAGCAGTTTAGGGACAGTTTATAGCAATCAGCCCCAGCATTTT.

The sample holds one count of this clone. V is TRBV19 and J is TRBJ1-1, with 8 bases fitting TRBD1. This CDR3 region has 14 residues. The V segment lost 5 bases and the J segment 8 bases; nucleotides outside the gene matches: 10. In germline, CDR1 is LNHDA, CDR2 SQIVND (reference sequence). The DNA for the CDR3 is TGTGCCAGTAGTCCGGTGACAGGGGCCTTGGAAGCTTTCTTT. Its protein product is CASSPVTGALEAFF.

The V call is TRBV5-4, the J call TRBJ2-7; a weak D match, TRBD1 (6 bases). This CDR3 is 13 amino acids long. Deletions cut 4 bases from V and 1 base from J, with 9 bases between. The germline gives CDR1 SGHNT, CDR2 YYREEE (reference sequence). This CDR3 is CASSPRGSYEQYF. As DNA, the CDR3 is TGTGCCAGCAGCCCCAGGGGATCCTACGAGCAGTACTTC.

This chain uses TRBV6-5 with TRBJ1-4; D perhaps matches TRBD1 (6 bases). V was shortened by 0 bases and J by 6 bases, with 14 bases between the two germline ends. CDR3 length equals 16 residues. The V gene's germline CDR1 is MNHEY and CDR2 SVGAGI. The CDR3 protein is CASSYSKFNRDEKLFF. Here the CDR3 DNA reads TGTGCCAGCAGTTACTCGAAGTTTAACAGGGATGAAAAACTGTTTTTT.

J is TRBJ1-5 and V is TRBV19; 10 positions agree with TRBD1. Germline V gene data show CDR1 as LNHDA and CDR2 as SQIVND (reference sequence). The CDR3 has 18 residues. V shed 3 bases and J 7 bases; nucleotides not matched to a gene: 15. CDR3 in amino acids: CASSMDLRQGAVGQPQHF. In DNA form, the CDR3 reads TGTGCCAGTAGTATGGATCTCCGACAGGGGGCGGTCGGACAGCCCCAGCATTTT.

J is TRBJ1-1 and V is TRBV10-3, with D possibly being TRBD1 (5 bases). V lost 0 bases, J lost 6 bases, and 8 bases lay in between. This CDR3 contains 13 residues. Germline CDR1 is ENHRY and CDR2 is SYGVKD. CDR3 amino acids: CAISESQGSEAFF. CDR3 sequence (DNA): TGTGCCATCAGTGAGTCGCAGGGATCTGAAGCTTTCTTT.

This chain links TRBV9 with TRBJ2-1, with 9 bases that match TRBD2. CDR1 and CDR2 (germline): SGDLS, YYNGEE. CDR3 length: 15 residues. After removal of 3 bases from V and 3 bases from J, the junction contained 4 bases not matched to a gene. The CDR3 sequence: CASSASGTYYNEQFF. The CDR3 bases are TGTGCCAGCAGCGCTAGCGGGACCTACTACAATGAGCAGTTCTTC.

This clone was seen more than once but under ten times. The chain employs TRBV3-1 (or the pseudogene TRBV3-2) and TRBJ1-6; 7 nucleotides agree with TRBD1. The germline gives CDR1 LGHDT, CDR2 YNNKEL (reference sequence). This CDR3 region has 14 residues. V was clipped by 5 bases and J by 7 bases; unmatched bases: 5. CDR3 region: CASSKRQGNSPLHF. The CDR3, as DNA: TGTGCCAGCAGCAAACGACAGGGCAATTCACCCCTCCACTTT.

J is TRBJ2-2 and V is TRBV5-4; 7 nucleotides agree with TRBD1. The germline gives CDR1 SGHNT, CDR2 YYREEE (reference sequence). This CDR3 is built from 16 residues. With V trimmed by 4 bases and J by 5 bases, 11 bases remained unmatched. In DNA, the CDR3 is TGTGCCAGCAGCCCCGACAGGGACGTAGCAACCGGGGAGCTGTTTTTT. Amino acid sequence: CASSPDRDVATGELFF.

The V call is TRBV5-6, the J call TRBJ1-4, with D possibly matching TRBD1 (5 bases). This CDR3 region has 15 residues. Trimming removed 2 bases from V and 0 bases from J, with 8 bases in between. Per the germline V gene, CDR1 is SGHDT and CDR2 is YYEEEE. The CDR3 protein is CASSFGQATNEKLFF. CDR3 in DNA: TGTGCCAGCAGCTTTGGACAAGCAACTAATGAAAAACTGTTTTTT.

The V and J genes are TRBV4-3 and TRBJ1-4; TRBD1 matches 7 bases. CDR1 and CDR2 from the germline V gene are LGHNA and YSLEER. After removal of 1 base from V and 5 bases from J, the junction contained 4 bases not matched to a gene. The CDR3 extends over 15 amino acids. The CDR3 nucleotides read TGCGCCAGCAGCCAAGGAGGCAGGGGGAATGAAAAACTGTTTTTT. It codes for CASSQGGRGNEKLFF.

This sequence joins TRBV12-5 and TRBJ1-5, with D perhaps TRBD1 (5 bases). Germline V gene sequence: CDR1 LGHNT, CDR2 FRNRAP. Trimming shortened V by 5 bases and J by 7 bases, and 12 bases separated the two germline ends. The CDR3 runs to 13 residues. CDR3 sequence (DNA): TGTGCTAGTGGTCTAGGGGTTGAGCAGCCCCAGCATTTT. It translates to CASGLGVEQPQHF.

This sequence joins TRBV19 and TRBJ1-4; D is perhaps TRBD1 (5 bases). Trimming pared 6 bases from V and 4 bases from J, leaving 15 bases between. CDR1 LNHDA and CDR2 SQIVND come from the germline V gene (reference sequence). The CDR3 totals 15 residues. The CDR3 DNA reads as TGTGCCAGTAGGACAGCTAACATGGGTAATGAAAAACTGTTTTTT. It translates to CASRTANMGNEKLFF.

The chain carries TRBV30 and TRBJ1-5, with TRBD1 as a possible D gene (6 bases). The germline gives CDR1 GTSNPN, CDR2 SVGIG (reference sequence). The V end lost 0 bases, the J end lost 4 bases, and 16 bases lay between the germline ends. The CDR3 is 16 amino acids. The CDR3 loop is CAWSVPGARGNQPQHF. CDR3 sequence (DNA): TGTGCCTGGAGTGTACCCGGGGCCAGGGGAAATCAGCCCCAGCATTTT.

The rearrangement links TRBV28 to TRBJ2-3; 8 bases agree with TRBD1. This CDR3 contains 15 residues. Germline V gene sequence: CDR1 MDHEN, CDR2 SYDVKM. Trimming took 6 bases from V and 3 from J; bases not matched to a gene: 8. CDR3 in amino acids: CASRVGQGSTDTQYF. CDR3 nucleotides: TGTGCCAGCAGGGTCGGACAGGGTAGTACAGATACGCAGTATTTT.

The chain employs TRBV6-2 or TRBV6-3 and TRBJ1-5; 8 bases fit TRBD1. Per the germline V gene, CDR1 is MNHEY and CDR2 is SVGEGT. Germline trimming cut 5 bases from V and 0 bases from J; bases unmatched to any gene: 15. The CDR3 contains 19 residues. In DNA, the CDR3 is TGTGCCAGCAGTCACCGAGGGACAGGAGAATACTATAGCAATCAGCCCCAGCATTTT. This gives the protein CASSHRGTGEYYSNQPQHF.

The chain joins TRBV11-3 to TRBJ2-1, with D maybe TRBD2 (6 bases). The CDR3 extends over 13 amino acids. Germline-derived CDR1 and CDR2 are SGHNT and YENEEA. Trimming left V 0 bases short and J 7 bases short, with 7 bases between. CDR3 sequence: CASSLDGGNEQFF. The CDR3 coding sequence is TGTGCCAGCAGCTTAGACGGGGGAAATGAGCAGTTCTTC.

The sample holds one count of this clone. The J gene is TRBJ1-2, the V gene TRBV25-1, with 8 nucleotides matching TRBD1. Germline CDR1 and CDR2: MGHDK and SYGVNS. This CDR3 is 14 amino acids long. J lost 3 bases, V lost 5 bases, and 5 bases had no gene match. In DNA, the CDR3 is TGTGCCAGCAGTCTCGGACAGGGCTACTATGGCTACACCTTC. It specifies CASSLGQGYYGYTF.

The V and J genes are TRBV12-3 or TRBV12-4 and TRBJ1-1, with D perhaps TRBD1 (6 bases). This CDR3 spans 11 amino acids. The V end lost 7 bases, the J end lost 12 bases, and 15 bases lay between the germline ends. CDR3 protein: CASNRDTLTFF. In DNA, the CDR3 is TGTGCCAGCAATCGGGACACCCTAACTTTCTTT.

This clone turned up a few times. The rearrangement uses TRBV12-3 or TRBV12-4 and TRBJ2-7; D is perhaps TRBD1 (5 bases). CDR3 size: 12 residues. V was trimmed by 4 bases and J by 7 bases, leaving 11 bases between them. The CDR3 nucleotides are TGTGCCAGCAGTTCAGGGTGGCGGGAGCAGTACTTC. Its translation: CASSSGWREQYF.

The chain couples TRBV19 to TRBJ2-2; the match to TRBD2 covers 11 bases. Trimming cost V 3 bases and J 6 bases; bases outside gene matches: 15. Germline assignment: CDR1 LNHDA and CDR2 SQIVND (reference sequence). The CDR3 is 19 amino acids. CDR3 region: CASSMADTLLAGVAGELFF. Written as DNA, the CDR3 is TGTGCCAGTAGTATGGCGGACACATTACTAGCGGGAGTTGCCGGGGAGCTGTTTTTT.

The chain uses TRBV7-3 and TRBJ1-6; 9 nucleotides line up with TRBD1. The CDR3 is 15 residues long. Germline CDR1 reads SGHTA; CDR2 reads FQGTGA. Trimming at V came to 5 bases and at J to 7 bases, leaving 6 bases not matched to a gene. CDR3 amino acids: CASSLQGATNSPLHF. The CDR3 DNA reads TGTGCCAGCAGCCTACAGGGGGCAACCAATTCACCCCTCCACTTT.

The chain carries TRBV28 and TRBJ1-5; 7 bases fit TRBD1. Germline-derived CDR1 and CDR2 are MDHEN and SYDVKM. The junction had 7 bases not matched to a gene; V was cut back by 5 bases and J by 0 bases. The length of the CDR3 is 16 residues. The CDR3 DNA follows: TGTGCCAGCAGTCTCCTGACAGGGAATAGCAATCAGCCCCAGCATTTT. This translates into CASSLLTGNSNQPQHF.

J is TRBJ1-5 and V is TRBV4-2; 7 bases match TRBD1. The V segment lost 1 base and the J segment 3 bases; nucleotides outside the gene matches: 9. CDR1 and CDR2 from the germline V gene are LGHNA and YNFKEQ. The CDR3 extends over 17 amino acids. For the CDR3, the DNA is TGTGCCAGCAGCCAAGGGCGACAGGGCGCTTACAATCAGCCCCAGCATTTT. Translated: CASSQGRQGAYNQPQHF.

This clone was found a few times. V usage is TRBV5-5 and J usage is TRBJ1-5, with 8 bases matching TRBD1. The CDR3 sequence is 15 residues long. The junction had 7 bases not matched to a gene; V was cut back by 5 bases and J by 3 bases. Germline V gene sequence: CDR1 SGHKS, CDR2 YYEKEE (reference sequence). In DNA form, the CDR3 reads TGTGCCAGCAGTTCTCAGGGGGCGATCAATCAGCCCCAGCATTTT. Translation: CASSSQGAINQPQHF.

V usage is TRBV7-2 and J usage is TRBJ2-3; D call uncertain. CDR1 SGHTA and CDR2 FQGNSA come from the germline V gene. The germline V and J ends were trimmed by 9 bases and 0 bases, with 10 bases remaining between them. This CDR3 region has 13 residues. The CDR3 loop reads CASHFSSTDTQYF. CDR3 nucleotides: TGTGCCAGTCACTTTAGTAGCACAGATACGCAGTATTTT.

The chain's CDR3 is CASSEGVDRDTSPLHF. In DNA, the CDR3 is TGTGCCAGCAGCGAGGGGGTCGACAGGGATACCTCACCCCTCCACTTT. The genes are TRBV2 and TRBJ1-6, with TRBD1 identical over 7 bases. The CDR3 sequence is 16 residues long. Losses at the gene ends were 6 bases for V and 10 bases for J; bases not matched to a gene: 15. The germline V gene has CDR1 SNHLY and CDR2 FYNNEI.

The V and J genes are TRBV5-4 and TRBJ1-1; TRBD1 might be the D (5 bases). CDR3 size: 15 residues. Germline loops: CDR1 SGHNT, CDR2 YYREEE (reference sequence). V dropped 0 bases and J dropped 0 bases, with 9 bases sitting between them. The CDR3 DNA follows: TGTGCCAGCAGCTTGGCCGGGGGTATGAACACTGAAGCTTTCTTT. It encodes CASSLAGGMNTEAFF. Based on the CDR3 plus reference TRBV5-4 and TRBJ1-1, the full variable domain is ETGVTQSPTHLIKTRGQQVTLRCSSQSGHNTVSWYQQALGQGPQFIFQYYREEENGRGNFPPRFSGLQFPNYSSELNVNALELDDSALYLCASSLAGGMNTEAFFGQGTRLTVV.